The clone carrying this TCR beta chain was observed a few times. The antigen is undetermined. The data were obtained in a study of identical twins. Only healthy Caucasians were enrolled as donors. General observations from the study: Cord blood beta clonotypes present at high abundance carried fewer insertions; no such pattern appeared in memory repertoires. Invariant MAIT and iNKT cells could partly confound zero-insertion analyses.

A single record per CDR3 protein comes from TCRdb applying MiXCR to the 5' RACE reads. Of roughly 290,000 distinct CDR3 sequences listed, about 8.9% were seen once; the top ten hold roughly 2.1%. In germline, CDR1 is SNHLY, CDR2 FYNNEI. The CDR3 loop spans 14 amino acids. With 6 bases removed from V and 2 bases from J, the gap between germline ends came to 13 bases. These data are also associated with another study on yellow fever vaccine responses in identical twins.

The clonotype was recovered from a woman aged 18-29 years in good health. The chain joins TRBV2 to TRBJ1-2; D is undetermined. The sample comprised memory (CD45RO+) T cells sorted from blood. The CDR3 DNA reads as TGTGCCAGCAGCCGCAGTGATACGAACTATGGCTACACCTTC. Amino acids: CASSRSDTNYGYTF.